This T cell receptor (beta chain) was retrieved from a study of radiation and T cells in renal cell carcinoma. On the study more broadly: Nephrectomy followed 15 Gy stereotactic body radiation by 4 weeks.

CDR3 length equals 16 residues. Germline values: CDR1 LGHNA, CDR2 YNFKEQ. V dropped 4 bases and J dropped 1 base, with 14 bases sitting between them. Time point given: blood 2 weeks post-SBRT. Treatment defined: 15 Gy SBRT to primary tumor, nephrectomy 4 weeks later. Blood was sampled at baseline, 2 weeks and 4 weeks after SBRT. The table came from immunoSEQ multiplex PCR; TCRdb's copy has only in-frame clones and leaves some out. The sample has approximately 75,000 clones, roughly 82% seen once; the top ten hold approximately 6%. Study results and caveats: Without pretreatment biopsies, baseline tumor clonotype presence was undetermined. Top tumor clonotypes rose in blood 2 weeks post-radiation, then contracted.

As for this clone: Antigen: not known.

This clonotype was sampled from a man in his 60s with renal cell carcinoma. This chain links TRBV4-2 with TRBJ1-3; weak D call: TRBD1 (5 bases). This material consisted of blood, taken from a patient whose treatment included radiotherapy and nephrectomy. CDR3 coding DNA: TGTGCCAGCAGCCGACGGCCAGGGTCGTCTGGAAACACCATATATTTT. Its protein product is CASSRRPGSSGNTIYF.